Listed below are T cell receptor beta chains from one sample, sequenced in a study of early T cells in non-severe SARS-CoV-2 infection. TCRdb used MiXCR to reprocess the 5' RACE reads, holding one entry per CDR3 protein. The sample shows about 46,000 distinct CDR3 sequences, about 5.3% of them seen only once. The material was whole blood, obtained at baseline. The receptors stem from an adult who was a healthcare worker with PCR-confirmed SARS-CoV-2 infection or an uninfected control (not recorded which). CDR3s include the opening cysteine and the closing phenylalanine or tryptophan. The D gene is left open where the match is weak. Expanded clones get a size class; other rows say once, few or many, or leave the size out.

>.|few|TRBJ1-1|TRBV27
TGTGCCAGCAGTTTGAGACAGTTCACTGAAGCTTTCTTT
CASSLRQFTEAFF
>.|.|TRBJ2-7|TRBV6-5
TGTGCCAGCAGCCGACAGCTATTAGAATACGAGCAGTACTTC
CASSRQLLEYEQYF
>.|few|TRBJ1-3|TRBV7-9
TGTGCCAGCACGCGTCAAAGTGGCGGCACCATATATTTT
CASTRQSGGTIYF
>TRBD2|many|TRBJ2-7|TRBV6-5
TGTGCCAGCATCCCTCACGGGACTAGCGACTCCTACGAGCAGTACTTC
CASIPHGTSDSYEQYF
>.|many|TRBJ2-1|TRBV6-1
TGTGCCAGCAGTGAAATATCTAGCGTCAGTGAGCAGTTCTTC
CASSEISSVSEQFF
>TRBD2|many|TRBJ2-1|TRBV6-5
TGTGCCAGCAGTTACGCTAGCGGGAGGCCACGGTACAATGAGCAGTTCTTC
CASSYASGRPRYNEQFF
>.|.|TRBJ2-3|TRBV27
TGTGCCACGAGCAGGTCGGGGGAAGGCACAGATACGCAGTATTTT
CATSRSGEGTDTQYF
>.|many|TRBJ1-2|TRBV10-3
TGTGCCATCAGTCCACAGGACCGTTTATACTATGGCTACACCTTC
CAISPQDRLYYGYTF
>.|many|TRBJ2-7|TRBV28
TGTGCCAGCAGTTTAGCCTTCGGGGAGCAGTACTTC
CASSLAFGEQYF
>.|many|TRBJ1-1|TRBV20-1
TGCAGTGCTAGGAGGGACCTGAACACTGAAGCTTTCTTT
CSARRDLNTEAFF
>.|many|TRBJ2-1|TRBV10-2
TGCGCCAGCATGAGAGGGGGCAATGAGCAGTTCTTC
CASMRGGNEQFF
>.|.|TRBJ2-3|TRBV20-1
TGCAGTGCCCCCGAAGGAGGGGGGAGCGGCTATACGCAGTATTTT
CSAPEGGGSGYTQYF
>TRBD1|many|TRBJ2-6|TRBV19
TGTGCCAGTAGTGATTCAGGGGGCGCTGGGGCCAACGTCCTGACTTTC
CASSDSGGAGANVLTF
>.|many|TRBJ2-5|TRBV7-3
TGTGCCAGCAGTCTATCGGGACCGGGGGAGACCCAGTACTTC
CASSLSGPGETQYF
>TRBD1|many|TRBJ2-2|TRBV4-1
TGCGCCAGCAGCCACGGGACAGAAAACACCGGGGAGCTGTTTTTT
CASSHGTENTGELFF
>.|.|TRBJ2-7|TRBV7-2
TGTGCCAGCAGCTTAGGACCCGGGGCCTCCTACGAGCAGTACTTC
CASSLGPGASYEQYF
>.|many|TRBJ1-2|TRBV28
TGTGCCAGCAGTTTAAGGGGCGGCGGCCCCCGCGGCTACACCTTC
CASSLRGGGPRGYTF
>.|many|TRBJ1-6|TRBV6-5
TGTGCCAGCAGTTGGGACCAGGATCCAAATTCACCCCTCCACTTT
CASSWDQDPNSPLHF